The clone carrying this TCR beta chain was detected a few times. Its target is unknown. Germline V gene sequence: CDR1 SGHTA, CDR2 FQGNSA. The CDR3 has 17 residues. J gave up 2 bases and V 5 bases, and 8 bases lay outside the gene matches. This was the immunoSEQ version 4 assay in survey mode. The assay was immunoSEQ multiplex PCR, and TCRdb's table has in-frame clones only and misses some. The data hold about 36,000 clones, with approximately 87% observed a single time. The source of the sample is a study of persistence of HIV-infected CD4 T cells. An overlapping HIV-1 Gag peptide pool stimulated these cells at roughly 0.97 ug/peptide/mL. Sorted nonresponding memory CD4+ T cells were CD40L-negative, CD69-negative, CD45RO-high.

The source was cultured CD4+ T cells from PBMCs, collected from a patient who received antiretroviral therapy. The receptor's source is an adult with HIV. The donor label of this sample is uncertain. The chain combines TRBV7-2 with TRBJ2-6; 8 nucleotides align to TRBD1. The CDR3 protein is CASSTQSGGAGANVLTF. For the CDR3, the DNA is TGTGCCAGCAGCACACAATCAGGGGGCGCTGGGGCCAACGTCCTGACTTTC.